This T cell receptor (beta chain) is drawn from a study of T cell clonotyping in hematopoietic cell transplantation (dated by TCRdb to about 2021). At the level of the whole study: A total of 120 to 150 blood samples were gathered in the study from under 40 consecutive transplant recipients along with their related donors. Recruitment of patients ran from late 2015 to early 2017, and follow-up continued until late 2020 or until death.

Paper-wide results and their limitations: Inverse Simpson Index values from donors and from recipients before transplant predicted broader TCR repertoire diversity after transplant. A decrease in recipient TCR diversity was observed after transplant, and a progressive increase in pathologically expanded clonotypes was seen from day 30 to day 180. Just a small fraction of recipient repertoires overlapped with donor repertoires, and more than 97% appeared de novo at the given depth. Sample size was limited, and cells were not sorted, so CD4 and CD8 repertoire contributions could not be separated.

According to the study, the label for this sample's time point signals: 30 days after allo-HCT. Blood from recipients was drawn roughly 28 days before transplant, then again at days 30, 100 and 180 after transplant. Using Nuclei Lysis Solution, genomic DNA was extracted from unfractionated peripheral blood mononuclear cells that were either fresh or cryopreserved. In regard to this clone: Its antigen is not yet known. No quality values exist for individual bases; no much larger clone is one base distant.

The CDR3 runs 13 residues from the cysteine to the phenylalanine. Only the CDR3 portion is preserved as DNA: 39 bases, with reading frame beginning at the first base. From a lookup of the germline V gene, CDR1 and CDR2 are SGHDT and YYEEEE. V loses 4 bases, J loses 7 bases, and the germline ends lie 14 bases apart. The immunoSEQ assay, a bias-controlled multiplex PCR with V- and J-specific primers, was used to amplify TCR beta CDR3 regions from genomic DNA. In a second PCR step, a proprietary barcode and Illumina adapter sequences were attached to the CDR3 amplicons. An Illumina MiSeq instrument was used for sequencing of the CDR3 libraries. Concerning the study's data processing: immunoSEQ Analyzer 3.0 was used for export and quality control, with R Bioconductor and Immunarch used for downstream analyses. Only productive rearrangements in the normalized downsampled data set were used to calculate repertoire metrics. In the normalized cohort, a clonotype counted as pathologically expanded if the clonotype was larger than 5 templates. The Inverse Simpson Index served as the measure of repertoire diversity. CMV-specificity analyses were carried out on the non-normalized data set to capture all clonotypes. What TCRdb holds here is the immuneACCESS table cut down to in-frame rearrangements. Part of the clones is not present; checked against another copy, under half of the missing clones reflect an unresolved V gene, and the others are unexplained. The V and J calls and the clone size are those of that table, but D and trimming were determined from the DNA. The sample has 15,000 to 20,000 clones on record, roughly 58% of them singletons. The ten largest clones capture 12% of the sample.

The sample in question was PBMCs, obtained 30 days after allogeneic stem cell transplant. The rearrangement combines TRBV5-6 with TRBJ2-5; no D gene is confidently identified. This receptor was identified in a male patient in his fifties who had an allogeneic stem cell transplant from an unrelated donor, so T cells may come from the graft donor. Some clones in this sample may be carry-over from other donors' samples. The DNA sequence is TGTGCCAGCAGCCTGGACGGCCGAGGGACCCAGTACTTC. Its translation is CASSLDGRGTQYF.